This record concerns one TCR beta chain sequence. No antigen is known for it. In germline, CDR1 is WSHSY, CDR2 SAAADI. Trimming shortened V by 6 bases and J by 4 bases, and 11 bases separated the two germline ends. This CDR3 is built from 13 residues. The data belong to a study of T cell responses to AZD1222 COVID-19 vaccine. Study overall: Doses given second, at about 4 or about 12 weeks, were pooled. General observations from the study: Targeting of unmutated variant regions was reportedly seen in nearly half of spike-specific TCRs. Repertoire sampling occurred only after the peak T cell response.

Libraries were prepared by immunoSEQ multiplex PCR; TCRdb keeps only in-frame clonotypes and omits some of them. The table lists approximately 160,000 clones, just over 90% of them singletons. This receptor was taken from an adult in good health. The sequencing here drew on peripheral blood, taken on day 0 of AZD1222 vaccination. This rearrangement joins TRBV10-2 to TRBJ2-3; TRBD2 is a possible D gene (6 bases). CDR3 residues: CASSASAPDTQYF. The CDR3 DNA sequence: TGCGCCAGCAGCGCTAGCGCCCCAGATACGCAGTATTTT.